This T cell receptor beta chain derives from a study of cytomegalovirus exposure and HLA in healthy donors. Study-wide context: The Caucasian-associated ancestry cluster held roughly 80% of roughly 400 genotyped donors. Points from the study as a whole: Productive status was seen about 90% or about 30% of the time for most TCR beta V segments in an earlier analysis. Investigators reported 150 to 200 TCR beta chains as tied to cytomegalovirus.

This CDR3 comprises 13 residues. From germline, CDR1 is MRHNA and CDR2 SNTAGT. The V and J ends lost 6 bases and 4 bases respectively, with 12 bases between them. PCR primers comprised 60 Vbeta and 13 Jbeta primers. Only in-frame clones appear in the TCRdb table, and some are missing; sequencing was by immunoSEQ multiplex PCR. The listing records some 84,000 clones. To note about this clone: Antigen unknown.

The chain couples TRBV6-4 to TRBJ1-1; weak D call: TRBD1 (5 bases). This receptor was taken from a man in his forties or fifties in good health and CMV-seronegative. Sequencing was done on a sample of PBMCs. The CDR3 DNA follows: TGTGCCAGCAGGCGGGACCCGTCCACTGAAGCTTTCTTT. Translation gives CASRRDPSTEAFF.